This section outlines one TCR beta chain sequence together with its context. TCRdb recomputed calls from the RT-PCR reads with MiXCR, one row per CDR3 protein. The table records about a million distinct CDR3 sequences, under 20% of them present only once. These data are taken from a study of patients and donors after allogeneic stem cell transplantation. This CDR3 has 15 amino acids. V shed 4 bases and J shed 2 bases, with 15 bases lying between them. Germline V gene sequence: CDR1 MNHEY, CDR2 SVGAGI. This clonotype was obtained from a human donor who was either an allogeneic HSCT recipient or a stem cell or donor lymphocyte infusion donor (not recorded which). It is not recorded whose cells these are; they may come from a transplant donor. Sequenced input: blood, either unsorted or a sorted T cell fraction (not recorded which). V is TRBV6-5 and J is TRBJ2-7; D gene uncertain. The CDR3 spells CASSSALTATYEQYF. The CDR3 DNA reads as TGTGCCAGCAGTTCGGCCCTCACCGCGACCTACGAGCAGTACTTC.